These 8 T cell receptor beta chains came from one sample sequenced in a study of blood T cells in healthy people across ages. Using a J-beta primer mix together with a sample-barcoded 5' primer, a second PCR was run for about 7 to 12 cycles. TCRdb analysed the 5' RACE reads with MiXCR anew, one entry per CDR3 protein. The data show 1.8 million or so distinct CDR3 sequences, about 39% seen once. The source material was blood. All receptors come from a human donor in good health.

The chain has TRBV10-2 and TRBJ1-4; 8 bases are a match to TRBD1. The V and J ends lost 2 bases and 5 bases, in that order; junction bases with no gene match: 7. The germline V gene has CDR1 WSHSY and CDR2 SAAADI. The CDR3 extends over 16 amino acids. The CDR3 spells CASSEGQGNVNEKLFF. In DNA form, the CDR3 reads TGCGCCAGCAGTGAGGGACAGGGAAATGTGAATGAAAAACTGTTTTTT.

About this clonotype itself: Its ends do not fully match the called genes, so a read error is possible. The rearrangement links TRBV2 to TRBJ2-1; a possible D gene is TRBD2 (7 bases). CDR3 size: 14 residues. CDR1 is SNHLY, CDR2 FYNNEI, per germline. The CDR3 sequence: CPSSPGGRGNEQFF. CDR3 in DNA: TGTCCCAGCAGTCCCGGGGGGCGGGGGAATGAGCAGTTCTTC.

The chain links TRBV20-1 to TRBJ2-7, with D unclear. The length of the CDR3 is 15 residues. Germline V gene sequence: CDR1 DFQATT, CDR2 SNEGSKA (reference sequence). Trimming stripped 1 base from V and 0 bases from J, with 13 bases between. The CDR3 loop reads CSARGSFLSSYEQYF. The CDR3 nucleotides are TGCAGTGCTAGAGGTTCCTTCCTGAGCTCCTACGAGCAGTACTTC.

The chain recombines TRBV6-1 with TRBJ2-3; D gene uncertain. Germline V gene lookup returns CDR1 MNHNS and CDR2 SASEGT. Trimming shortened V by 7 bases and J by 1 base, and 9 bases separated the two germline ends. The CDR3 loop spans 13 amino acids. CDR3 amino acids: CASKSPGTDTQYF. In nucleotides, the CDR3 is TGTGCCAGCAAGTCCCCCGGCACAGATACGCAGTATTTT.

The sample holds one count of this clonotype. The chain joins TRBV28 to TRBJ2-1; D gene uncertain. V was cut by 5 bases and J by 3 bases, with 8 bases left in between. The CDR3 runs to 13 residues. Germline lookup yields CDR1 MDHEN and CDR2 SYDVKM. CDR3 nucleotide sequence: TGTGCCAGCAGTCTCATCTACTACAATGAGCAGTTCTTC. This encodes CASSLIYYNEQFF. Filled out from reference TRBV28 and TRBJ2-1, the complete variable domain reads DVKVTQSSRYLVKRTGEKVFLECVQDMDHENMFWYRQDPGLGLRLIYFSYDVKMKEKGDIPEGYSVSREKKERFSLILESASTNQTSMYLCASSLIYYNEQFFGPGTRLTVL.

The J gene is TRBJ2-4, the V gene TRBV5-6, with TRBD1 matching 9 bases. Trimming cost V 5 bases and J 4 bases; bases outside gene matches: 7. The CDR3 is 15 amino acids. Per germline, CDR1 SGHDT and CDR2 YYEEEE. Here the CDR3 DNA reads TGTGCCAGCAGTACCGGCGGGACAGGGAAAAACATTCAGTACTTC. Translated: CASSTGGTGKNIQYF.

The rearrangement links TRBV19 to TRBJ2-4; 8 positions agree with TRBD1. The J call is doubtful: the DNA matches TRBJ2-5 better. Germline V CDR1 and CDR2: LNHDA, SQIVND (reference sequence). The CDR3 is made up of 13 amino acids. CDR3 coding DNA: TGTGCCAGTAGACTCAGGGGGCAGGAGACCCAGTACTTC. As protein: CASRLRGQETQYF.

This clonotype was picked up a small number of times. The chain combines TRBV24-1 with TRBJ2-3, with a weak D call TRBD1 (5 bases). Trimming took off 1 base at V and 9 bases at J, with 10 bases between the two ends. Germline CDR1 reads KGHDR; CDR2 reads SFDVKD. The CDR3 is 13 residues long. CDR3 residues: CATSDFAGRTQYF. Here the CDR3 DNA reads TGTGCCACCAGTGATTTTGCAGGGCGCACGCAGTATTTT.